The 27 T cell receptor beta chains listed next were all sequenced from one sample in a study of cytomegalovirus exposure and HLA in healthy donors. Generated by immunoSEQ multiplex PCR, the TCRdb table keeps only in-frame clones and is missing some. The table includes 200,000 to 250,000 clones, roughly 80% detected once. The sequencing input was PBMCs. The receptors come from a woman aged 18-35 years in good health and CMV-seronegative.

The V call is TRBV2, the J call TRBJ2-7; possibly TRBD1 for D (6 bases). This CDR3 has 16 residues. Per the germline V gene, CDR1 is SNHLY and CDR2 is FYNNEI. Trimming pared 6 bases from V and 0 bases from J, leaving 18 bases between. The CDR3 is CASSQEYRDTSYEQYF. The CDR3 bases are TGTGCCAGCAGCCAAGAGTACCGGGACACCTCCTACGAGCAGTACTTC.

The chain employs TRBV7-2 and TRBJ2-7; 10 positions agree with TRBD2. This CDR3 has 16 residues. In germline, CDR1 is SGHTA, CDR2 FQGNSA. Germline trimming cut 1 base from V and 0 bases from J; bases unmatched to any gene: 3. The CDR3 protein is CASSLGPSGGSYEQYF. The CDR3 nucleotides read TGTGCCAGCAGCTTAGGACCTAGCGGGGGCTCCTACGAGCAGTACTTC.

This chain uses TRBV27 with TRBJ2-5, with 16 bases matching TRBD2. The V gene end was trimmed by 3 bases and the J gene end by 2 bases; junction bases not matched to a gene: 9. In germline, CDR1 is MNHEY, CDR2 SMNVEV (reference sequence). The CDR3 spans 19 residues. The DNA of the CDR3 is TGTGCCAGCAGTTTTCGGTACAGGGGACTAGCGGGAGGGCAAGAGACCCAGTACTTC. This encodes CASSFRYRGLAGGQETQYF.

The chain links TRBV9 to TRBJ2-7, with D perhaps TRBD1 or TRBD2 (6 bases each). The V gene lost 6 bases and the J gene lost 2 bases, with 18 bases spanning the gap. The germline gives CDR1 SGDLS, CDR2 YYNGEE. This CDR3 contains 15 residues. This chain's CDR3 is CASMEGHSSTYEQYF. CDR3 DNA: TGTGCCAGCATGGAGGGACATTCGTCAACCTACGAGCAGTACTTC.

V is TRBV14 and J is TRBJ2-7; no firm D call. This CDR3 has 12 residues. CDR1 is SGHDN, CDR2 FVKESK, per germline. The V gene lost 5 bases and the J gene lost 6 bases, with 11 bases spanning the gap. CDR3 nucleotides: TGTGCCAGCAGCTACTTTATTGGCGAGCAGTACTTC. Amino acids: CASSYFIGEQYF.

This clone was found once. The V and J genes are TRBV2 and TRBJ2-7, with 7 positions matching TRBD1. V lost 7 bases and J lost 1; bases outside the gene matches: 10. Looked up from germline, CDR1 is SNHLY and CDR2 is FYNNEI. The CDR3 contains 15 residues. Here the CDR3 DNA reads TGTGCCAGCAACTCACAGGGGATGTCATCCTACGAGCAGTACTTC. Its protein is CASNSQGMSSYEQYF.

The chain is built from TRBV29-1 and TRBJ2-3; D is unclear. The CDR3 runs 13 residues. Trimming shortened V by 8 bases and J by 0 bases, and 12 bases separated the two germline ends. Germline loops: CDR1 SQVTM, CDR2 ANQGSEA. CDR3 protein: CSPSPVSTDTQYF. The CDR3 region has the DNA TGCAGCCCCTCCCCGGTTAGCACAGATACGCAGTATTTT.

The rearrangement joins TRBV2 to TRBJ1-6, with 8 bases aligning to TRBD1. The CDR3 has 15 amino acids. After removal of 4 bases from V and 9 bases from J, the junction contained 8 bases not matched to a gene. The germline V gene encodes CDR1 SNHLY and CDR2 FYNNEI. The DNA of the CDR3 is TGTGCCAGCAGTGGGGGTGGACAGGGCACTTCACCCCTCCACTTT. Protein: CASSGGGQGTSPLHF.

This clone has a single count. The rearrangement links TRBV10-2 to TRBJ1-6; D gene uncertain. Trimming cost V 3 bases and J 0 bases, with 15 bases left between them. This CDR3 comprises 18 residues. Germline V lookup: CDR1 WSHSY, CDR2 SAAADI. The CDR3: CASSDPLRTSSYNSPLHF. CDR3 DNA: TGCGCCAGCAGTGACCCGCTTCGGACGAGCTCCTATAATTCACCCCTCCACTTT.

This chain connects TRBV27 to TRBJ2-5; 7 bases are shared with TRBD1. The CDR3 length is 14 residues. The germline CDR1 and CDR2 sequences are MNHEY and SMNVEV (reference sequence). With V trimmed by 2 bases and J by 2 bases, 2 bases remained unmatched. The CDR3 here is CASSLRDRQETQYF. Here the CDR3 DNA reads TGTGCCAGCAGTTTAAGGGACAGACAAGAGACCCAGTACTTC.

The table lists this clone with a few counts. The chain employs TRBV7-9 and TRBJ2-7, with 9 nucleotides matching TRBD1. Per germline, CDR1 SEHNR and CDR2 FQNEAQ (reference sequence). The CDR3 has 12 residues. The V and J ends lost 5 bases and 5 bases, in that order; junction bases with no gene match: 1. The CDR3 protein is CASSRQGDEQYF. The CDR3 DNA follows: TGTGCCAGCAGCCGACAGGGGGACGAGCAGTACTTC.

This clone was observed once. This chain joins TRBV9 and TRBJ1-4; possible D gene TRBD1, 6 bases. Looked up from germline, CDR1 is SGDLS and CDR2 is YYNGEE. This CDR3 is 13 amino acids long. V lost 4 bases and J lost 8, with 12 bases in between. This CDR3 is CASSPPGGEKLFF. The CDR3, as DNA: TGTGCCAGCAGCCCCCCGGGGGGCGAAAAACTGTTTTTT.

This sequence joins TRBV2 and TRBJ1-1; TRBD1 is a possible D gene (6 bases). Trimming stripped 6 bases from V and 6 bases from J, with 17 bases between. This CDR3 region has 14 residues. The germline V gene encodes CDR1 SNHLY and CDR2 FYNNEI. For the CDR3, the DNA is TGTGCCAGCAGCGCCCCCTCGGGGGCGTCTGAAGCTTTCTTT. Protein sequence: CASSAPSGASEAFF. Drawing the rest from reference TRBV2 and TRBJ1-1, the complete variable domain is EPEVTQTPSHQVTQMGQEVILRCVPISNHLYFYWYRQILGQKVEFLVSFYNNEISEKSEIFDDQFSVERPDGSNFTLKIRSTKLEDSAMYFCASSAPSGASEAFFGQGTRLTVV.

V and J are TRBV9 and TRBJ2-7; D could derive from TRBD1 or TRBD2 (5 bases each). The germline V and J ends were trimmed by 0 bases and 7 bases, with 11 bases remaining between them. The CDR3 extends over 13 amino acids. Germline V gene lookup returns CDR1 SGDLS and CDR2 YYNGEE. This CDR3 is CASSVGGPEEQYF. The CDR3 nucleotides read TGTGCCAGCAGCGTAGGGGGACCAGAGGAGCAGTACTTC.

This clone was detected a few times. The gene calls are TRBV18 and TRBJ2-7; D gene uncertain. Germline CDR1 reads KGHSH; CDR2 reads LQKENI. This CDR3 spans 13 amino acids. V was trimmed by 2 bases and J by 3 bases, leaving 8 bases between them. The CDR3 nucleotides are TGTGCCAGCTCACCATCGTCGGGCTACGAGCAGTACTTC. Residues: CASSPSSGYEQYF.

The chain is built from TRBV2 and TRBJ2-7; D is possibly TRBD1 (5 bases). Trimming left V 6 bases short and J 1 base short, with 10 bases between. The length of the CDR3 is 13 residues. CDR1 is SNHLY, CDR2 FYNNEI, per germline. Here the CDR3 DNA reads TGTGCCAGCAGAGGACAATCTTCCTACGAGCAGTACTTC. This gives the protein CASRGQSSYEQYF.

A few counts support this clone. The V call is TRBV5-1, the J call TRBJ2-1; 10 bases map to TRBD2. CDR3 length: 16 residues. J was trimmed by 8 bases and V by 6 bases; bases with no gene match: 14. The germline V gene encodes CDR1 SGHRS and CDR2 YFSETQ. CDR3 coding DNA: TGCGCCAGCACCACGGGAGCGGGAGGGAGTTTCTATGAGCAGTTCTTC. Translated: CASTTGAGGSFYEQFF.

The V call is TRBV18, the J call TRBJ1-6; 12 bases fit TRBD1. This CDR3 contains 15 residues. Germline V gene sequence: CDR1 KGHSH, CDR2 LQKENI. J was trimmed by 8 bases and V by 4 bases; bases with no gene match: 3. The CDR3 loop reads CASSRDRGPDSPLHF. DNA of the CDR3: TGTGCCAGCTCACGGGACAGGGGGCCGGATTCACCCCTCCACTTT.

This clone occurred a few times. The chain's CDR3 is CASSIGRGQPNQPQHF. The CDR3 DNA follows: TGTGCCAGTAGTATAGGTCGGGGACAGCCCAATCAGCCCCAGCATTTT. The rearrangement uses TRBV19 and TRBJ1-5; 7 nucleotides match TRBD1. Germline V lookup: CDR1 LNHDA, CDR2 SQIVND (reference sequence). The CDR3 length is 16 residues. The trim removed 1 base at V and 3 bases at J, leaving 6 bases unmatched.

The chain couples TRBV29-1 to TRBJ2-5; TRBD1 aligns across 10 bases. The end of the DNA fits TRBJ2-7 better, so the J call may be wrong. Germline V CDR1 and CDR2: SQVTM, ANQGSEA. The CDR3 has 13 amino acids. The CDR3 DNA reads TGCAGCGTTGGGACAGGGGGTGGGAACGAGCAGTACTTC. It encodes CSVGTGGGNEQYF.

This clone was observed a handful of times. The chain has TRBV2 and TRBJ2-1, with TRBD2 matching 10 bases. Per germline, CDR1 SNHLY and CDR2 FYNNEI. Trimming removed 4 bases from V and 5 bases from J; junction bases left unmatched: 2. The CDR3 extends over 14 amino acids. DNA for the CDR3: TGTGCCAGCAGTGGAGGACTAGCGGACAATGAGCAGTTCTTC. This translates into CASSGGLADNEQFF.

The chain is built from TRBV2 and TRBJ1-4; D not resolved. This CDR3 comprises 14 residues. The germline V and J ends were trimmed by 1 base and 7 bases, with 10 bases remaining between them. Germline V gene sequence: CDR1 SNHLY, CDR2 FYNNEI. The CDR3 bases are TGTGCCAGCAGTGAAGAGGTTAGGTCTGAAAAACTGTTTTTT. It codes for CASSEEVRSEKLFF.

The CDR3 region is CASRSTGAEAFF. The DNA for the CDR3 is TGCGCCAGCAGATCTACAGGGGCAGAAGCTTTCTTT. The chain links TRBV5-1 to TRBJ1-1; 7 nucleotides line up with TRBD1. Germline CDR1 and CDR2: SGHRS and YFSETQ. The CDR3 contains 12 residues. The trim removed 5 bases at V and 8 bases at J, leaving 6 bases unmatched.

The chain carries TRBV11-2 and TRBJ2-1, with 9 bases that match TRBD2. The germline V gene has CDR1 SGHAT and CDR2 FQNNGV. V was pared by 10 bases and J by 4 bases, with 5 bases of the junction left unmatched. CDR3 length: 13 residues. CDR3 protein: CATSGGNYNEQFF. CDR3 DNA: TGTGCCACGAGCGGGGGGAATTACAATGAGCAGTTCTTC.

The chain is built from TRBV5-1 and TRBJ1-1; 8 nucleotides match TRBD1. The CDR3 has 14 residues. The J segment lost 5 bases and the V segment lost 2 bases, leaving 5 bases of the junction unmatched. Germline V lookup: CDR1 SGHRS, CDR2 YFSETQ. The chain's CDR3 is CASSFTGGGTEAFF. In nucleotides, the CDR3 is TGCGCCAGCAGCTTCACAGGGGGAGGAACTGAAGCTTTCTTT.

The chain employs TRBV19 and TRBJ2-7; either TRBD1 or TRBD2 may supply D (5 bases each). CDR1 is LNHDA, CDR2 SQIVND, per germline (reference sequence). V lost 8 bases, J lost 3 bases, and 8 bases lay in between. This CDR3 contains 11 residues. This CDR3 reads CASGDLYEQYF. The CDR3 DNA follows: TGTGCCAGTGGGGACCTCTACGAGCAGTACTTC.

J is TRBJ1-1 and V is TRBV28; no reliable D call. This CDR3 has 11 amino acids. CDR1 and CDR2 from the germline V gene are MDHEN and SYDVKM. V lost 4 bases and J lost 6, with 6 bases in between. CDR3 coding DNA: TGTGCCAGCAGTTACCGCTCTGAAGCTTTCTTT. This codes for CASSYRSEAFF.